This is a list of T cell receptor beta chains from one sample in a study of vaccination and CD4 T cells after COVID-19. Using its own MiXCR run on the PCR reads, TCRdb lists one record per CDR3 protein. Altogether about 4,500 distinct CDR3 sequences are present, approximately 52% being singletons, with the ten largest covering less than 20%. No antigen has been assigned to these receptors. The sequencing input was CD4+ T cells from blood, cultured in vitro. These receptor sequences come from a human donor who had recovered from COVID-19. The conserved cysteine and the conserved F or W are not part of the CDR3 here. Expanded clones get a size class; other rows say once, few or many, or leave the size out.

size | J | V | CDR3
NA | TRBJ2-5 | TRBV12-3/TRBV12-4 | ASSEDGTRDRVY
NA | TRBJ2-7 | TRBV28 | ASSSVWSSLYEQY
once | TRBJ1-1 | TRBV20-1 | SAKNDRGSTEAF
NA | TRBJ1-2 | TRBV15 | ATSRESGDRQGGYT
few | TRBJ1-3 | TRBV7-9 | ASSLGGGENTIY
few | TRBJ2-5 | TRBV15 | ATSRDPSGETQY
NA | TRBJ1-1 | TRBV14 | ASSQVPFRQARANTEAF
NA | TRBJ2-7 | TRBV12-3/TRBV12-4 | ASSLRRKQTGTYEQY
few | TRBJ1-5 | TRBV6-7 | ASSYSRAFLNQPQH
NA | TRBJ2-7 | TRBV6-1 | ASRGSPLGEQY
NA | TRBJ1-5 | TRBV19 | ASRGYSNQPQH
few | TRBJ1-6 | TRBV19 | ASSSDQQGVDNSPLH
NA | TRBJ2-7 | TRBV27 | ASSFRPRSSYEQY
NA | TRBJ1-2 | TRBV7-9 | ASSLGAGNYGYT
NA | TRBJ2-1 | TRBV11-3 | ASSPSGGPYNEQF
NA | TRBJ2-2 | TRBV5-5 | ASSLRGQAGELF
NA | TRBJ1-5 | TRBV21-1 | ASSTGTGAVYLQH
NA | TRBJ2-1 | TRBV20-1 | SAFTSGRASEQF
NA | TRBJ2-3 | TRBV7-2 | ASSLAGGGGGTDTQY
few | TRBJ2-5 | TRBV7-9 | ASSYYYQETQY
NA | TRBJ2-3 | TRBV6-1 | AGAGLAGGRGTQY
NA | TRBJ2-2 | TRBV7-2 | ASSLDHANTGELF
NA | TRBJ1-2 | TRBV6-1 | AISESGRGNYGYT
NA | TRBJ1-2 | TRBV6-5 | ASSYSGSSYGYT
NA | TRBJ1-4 | TRBV20-1 | SARNGPWDEKLF
NA | TRBJ2-1 | TRBV7-2 | ASSLGVQGGEQF
NA | TRBJ1-1 | TRBV27 | ASSPGDRNTEAF
NA | TRBJ1-5 | TRBV29-1 | SVRGAGSNQPQH
few | TRBJ2-1 | TRBV20-1 | SARPPLRTSGAYNEQF
NA | TRBJ2-7 | TRBV11-2 | ASSATGQGAYEQY
few | TRBJ1-2 | TRBV18 | ASSQGQGMDYGYT
few | TRBJ2-3 | TRBV25-1 | ASSSELVGTDTQY
NA | TRBJ2-5 | TRBV7-9 | ASSLSRLETQY
large | TRBJ2-7 | TRBV20-1 | SARRPTYEQY
few | TRBJ2-3 | TRBV10-2 | ASSESRWEGPDTQY
NA | TRBJ1-2 | TRBV7-9 | VSSLGLEGADGYT
NA | TRBJ1-6 | TRBV12-3/TRBV12-4 | ASSPLRGSPLH
few | TRBJ2-5 | TRBV10-2 | ASSESTQGMETQY
NA | TRBJ1-5 | TRBV6-2/TRBV6-3 | ASSLPLGGQPQH
NA | TRBJ2-7 | TRBV27 | ASSSRGTSGKREQY
few | TRBJ2-1 | TRBV11-3 | ASGTQEQF
NA | TRBJ1-5 | TRBV20-1 | SARTGSNQPQH
few | TRBJ2-1 | TRBV11-2 | ASSLEPPGQF
NA | TRBJ2-5 | TRBV7-7 | ASSPSGVLVETQY